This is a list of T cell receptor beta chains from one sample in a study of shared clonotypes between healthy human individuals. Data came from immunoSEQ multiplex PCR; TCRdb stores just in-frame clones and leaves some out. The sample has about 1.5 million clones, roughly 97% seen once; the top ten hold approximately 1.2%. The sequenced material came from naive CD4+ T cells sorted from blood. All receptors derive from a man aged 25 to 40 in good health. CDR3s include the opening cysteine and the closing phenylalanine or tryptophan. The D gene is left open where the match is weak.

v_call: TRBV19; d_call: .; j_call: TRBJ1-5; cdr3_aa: CASSIQGVQPQHF; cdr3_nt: TGTGCCAGTAGTATACAAGGGGTGCAGCCCCAGCATTTT
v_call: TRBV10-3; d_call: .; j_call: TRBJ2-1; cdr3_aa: CAITGHPDNEQFF; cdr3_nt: TGTGCCATCACGGGGCACCCCGACAATGAGCAGTTCTTC
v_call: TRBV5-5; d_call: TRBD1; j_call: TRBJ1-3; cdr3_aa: CASSKTGGEGSRGNTIYF; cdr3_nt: TGTGCCAGCAGCAAGACAGGGGGCGAAGGTTCTCGTGGAAACACCATATATTTT
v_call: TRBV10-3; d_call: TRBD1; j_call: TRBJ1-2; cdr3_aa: CAIRLDRAPYGYTF; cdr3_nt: TGTGCCATCAGGTTGGACAGGGCCCCCTATGGCTACACCTTC
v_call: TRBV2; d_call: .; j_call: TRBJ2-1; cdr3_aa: CASSDRPGYNEQFF; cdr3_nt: TGTGCCAGCAGTGACAGGCCAGGATACAATGAGCAGTTCTTC
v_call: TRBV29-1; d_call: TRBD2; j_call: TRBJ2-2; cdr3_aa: CSSGASGTGELFF; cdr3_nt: TGCAGCTCTGGGGCTAGCGGCACCGGGGAGCTGTTTTTT
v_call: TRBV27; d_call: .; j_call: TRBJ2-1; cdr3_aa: CASSLTTYNEQFF; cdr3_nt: TGTGCCAGCAGTCTGACTACTTACAATGAGCAGTTCTTC
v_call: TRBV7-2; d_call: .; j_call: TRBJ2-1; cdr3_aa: CASSPSREDEQFF; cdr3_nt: TGTGCCAGCAGCCCGTCGAGAGAGGATGAGCAGTTCTTC
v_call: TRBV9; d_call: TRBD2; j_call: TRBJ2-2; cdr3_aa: CASSVATGSGSLSNTGELFF; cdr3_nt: TGTGCCAGCAGCGTAGCTACGGGTAGCGGGAGCCTTTCGAACACCGGGGAGCTGTTTTTT
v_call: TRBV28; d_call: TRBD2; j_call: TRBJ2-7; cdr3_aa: CASSPGTIYEQYF; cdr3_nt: TGTGCCAGCAGCCCCGGGACTATCTACGAGCAGTACTTC
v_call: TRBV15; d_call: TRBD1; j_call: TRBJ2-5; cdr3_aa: CAIGQVNWYQETQYF; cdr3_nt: TGTGCCATAGGACAGGTCAACTGGTACCAAGAGACCCAGTACTTC
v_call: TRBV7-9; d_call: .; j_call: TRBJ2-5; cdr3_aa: CASSYLGGPRETQYF; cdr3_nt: TGTGCCAGCAGCTACCTCGGCGGTCCACGGGAGACCCAGTACTTC
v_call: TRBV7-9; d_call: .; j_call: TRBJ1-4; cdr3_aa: CASSQSGRGEKLFF; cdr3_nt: TGTGCCAGCAGCCAGTCGGGGCGCGGTGAAAAACTGTTTTTT
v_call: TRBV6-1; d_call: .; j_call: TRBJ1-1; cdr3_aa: CASSRYWNTEAFF; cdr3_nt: TGTGCCAGCAGTAGGTACTGGAACACTGAAGCTTTCTTT
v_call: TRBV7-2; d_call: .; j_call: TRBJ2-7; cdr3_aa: CASSADSTISYEQYF; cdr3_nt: TGTGCCAGCAGCGCGGACAGCACAATATCCTACGAGCAGTACTTC
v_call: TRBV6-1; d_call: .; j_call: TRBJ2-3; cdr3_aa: CASSEGHFSTDTQYF; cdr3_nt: TGTGCCAGCAGTGAAGGACATTTCAGCACAGATACGCAGTATTTT
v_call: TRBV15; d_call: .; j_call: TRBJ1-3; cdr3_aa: CATSRRSTGNTIYF; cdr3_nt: TGTGCCACCAGCAGAAGGTCGACTGGAAACACCATATATTTT
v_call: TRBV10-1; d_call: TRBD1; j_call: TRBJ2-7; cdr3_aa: CASSESGTGPLEQYF; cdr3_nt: TGCGCCAGCAGTGAGTCGGGGACAGGGCCCCTCGAGCAGTACTTC
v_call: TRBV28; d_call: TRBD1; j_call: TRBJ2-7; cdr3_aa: CASSPLDRVSYEQYF; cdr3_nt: TGTGCCAGCAGCCCACTGGACAGGGTCTCCTACGAGCAGTACTTC
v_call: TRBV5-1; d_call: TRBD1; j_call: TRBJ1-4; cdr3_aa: CASSSGQLNEKLFF; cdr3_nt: TGCGCCAGCAGCTCGGGACAGCTAAATGAAAAACTGTTTTTT
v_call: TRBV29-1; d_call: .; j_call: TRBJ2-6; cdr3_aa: CSVEGVGGVAGANVLTF; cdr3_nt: TGCAGCGTTGAAGGAGTCGGCGGGGTGGCTGGGGCCAACGTCCTGACTTTC
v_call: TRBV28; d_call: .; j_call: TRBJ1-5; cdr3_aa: CASSLWRGRGNQPQHF; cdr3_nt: TGTGCCAGCAGTTTATGGCGCGGCAGGGGAAATCAGCCCCAGCATTTT
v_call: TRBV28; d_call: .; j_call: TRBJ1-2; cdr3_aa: CASSLSTGFGTF; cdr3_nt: TGTGCCAGCAGTTTGTCAACGGGTTTCGGCACCTTC
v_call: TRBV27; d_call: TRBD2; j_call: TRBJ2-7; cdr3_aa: CASSSVAGNAYEQYF; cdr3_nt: TGTGCCAGCAGTTCAGTAGCGGGAAACGCCTACGAGCAGTACTTC